The 26 T cell receptor beta chains reported below all come from one sample, sequenced in a study of blood T cell repertoires in COVID-19. Clones were sequenced by immunoSEQ multiplex PCR, and TCRdb holds only the in-frame ones, with some missing. This sample has under 350,000 clones, with about 85% found just once. The sequenced material came from peripheral blood. The receptors shown here come from a man between 18 and 35 years old with active or convalescent COVID-19.

This chain links TRBV5-1 with TRBJ2-3; 11 nucleotides agree with TRBD2. The germline gives CDR1 SGHRS, CDR2 YFSETQ. The CDR3 consists of 18 residues. The junction had 11 bases not matched to a gene; V was cut back by 2 bases and J by 3 bases. The CDR3 protein is CASSLATSGIGETDTQYF. The CDR3 nucleotides read TGCGCCAGCAGCTTAGCGACTAGCGGGATAGGGGAAACAGATACGCAGTATTTT. The variable domain in full, completed from reference TRBV5-1 and TRBJ2-3, reads KAGVTQTPRYLIKTRGQQVTLSCSPISGHRSVSWYQQTPGQGLQFLFEYFSETQRNKGNFPGRFSGRQFSNSRSEMNVSTLELGDSALYLCASSLATSGIGETDTQYFGPGTRLTVL.

This clone came up once. The J gene is TRBJ1-1, the V gene TRBV7-9; D call uncertain. Trimming took 1 base from V and 8 from J, leaving 11 bases between them. Germline CDR1 SEHNR, CDR2 FQNEAQ (reference sequence). The CDR3 runs to 13 residues. CDR3 nucleotides: TGTGCCAGCAGCTTAGAGAGGCCCGGCGAAGCTTTCTTT. Translating gives CASSLERPGEAFF.

The chain employs TRBV9 and TRBJ1-6, with 8 bases identical to TRBD1. Unmatched junction bases numbered 14, after V lost 3 bases and J lost 9 bases. CDR3 length: 17 amino acids. The germline gives CDR1 SGDLS, CDR2 YYNGEE. The CDR3 DNA is TGTGCCAGCAGCGCAGCCCCAGACAGGGGAATAGGTTCACCCCTCCACTTT. Protein product: CASSAAPDRGIGSPLHF.

V is TRBV27 and J is TRBJ2-3; 7 positions agree with TRBD2. Germline V gene sequence: CDR1 MNHEY, CDR2 SMNVEV (reference sequence). This CDR3 is 18 amino acids long. The junction had 16 bases not matched to a gene; V was cut back by 5 bases and J by 2 bases. CDR3 sequence reads: CASSHLSDGGGDTDTQYF. Here the CDR3 DNA reads TGTGCCAGCAGTCACCTATCCGACGGGGGAGGGGACACAGATACGCAGTATTTT.

The chain uses TRBV30 and TRBJ1-2, with 9 bases that match TRBD1. Trimming took 8 bases from V and 13 from J; bases not matched to a gene: 17. The CDR3 extends over 13 amino acids. Germline CDR1 and CDR2: GTSNPN and SVGIG (reference sequence). CDR3 bases: TGTGCCGGGGACAGGGCCCCCTTCTTGGTAGTCACCTTC. It is translated as CAGDRAPFLVVTF. Using reference TRBV30 and TRBJ1-2 for the parts outside the CDR3, the full variable domain is SQTIHQWPATLVQPVGSPLSLECTVEGTSNPNLYWYRQAAGRGLQLLFYSVGIGQISSEVPQNLSASRPQDRQFILSSKKLLLSDSGFYLCAGDRAPFLVVTFGSGTRLTVV.

The chain joins TRBV6-2 or TRBV6-3 to TRBJ2-7, with D possibly TRBD1 on 6 matching bases. The V end lost 5 bases, the J end lost 3 bases, and 8 bases lay between the germline ends. Germline loops: CDR1 MNHEY, CDR2 SVGEGT. CDR3 length: 12 amino acids. The CDR3 is CASSGQFYEQYF. CDR3 sequence (DNA): TGTGCCAGCAGTGGACAGTTCTACGAGCAGTACTTC.

The chain employs TRBV10-3 and TRBJ1-4; possible D gene TRBD1, 5 bases. Germline V gives CDR1 ENHRY, CDR2 SYGVKD. The V gene lost 5 bases and the J gene lost 7 bases, with 14 bases spanning the gap. The length of the CDR3 is 14 residues. The CDR3: CAISNDERGEKLFF. In DNA form, the CDR3 reads TGTGCCATCAGTAATGACGAAAGGGGTGAAAAACTGTTTTTT.

CDR3 region: CASSQRAAGSGANVLTF. The CDR3 DNA reads TGTGCCAGCAGTCAGCGGGCAGCTGGCTCTGGGGCCAACGTCCTGACTTTC. The chain uses TRBV5-4 and TRBJ2-6; possibly TRBD2 for D (6 bases). V was cut by 5 bases and J by 0 bases, with 15 bases left in between. Germline CDR1 is SGHNT and CDR2 is YYREEE (reference sequence). The CDR3 has 17 amino acids.

This clone appeared once. This chain uses TRBV9 with TRBJ2-7; the match to TRBD2 covers 10 bases. Looked up from germline, CDR1 is SGDLS and CDR2 is YYNGEE. The CDR3 has 14 amino acids. V was pared by 4 bases and J by 2 bases, with 3 bases of the junction left unmatched. CDR3 residues: CASSPGLAAYEQYF. As DNA, the CDR3 is TGTGCCAGCAGCCCCGGACTAGCGGCCTACGAGCAGTACTTC.

The chain links TRBV5-1 to TRBJ2-1; TRBD2 agrees at 10 bases. The V gene end was trimmed by 4 bases and the J gene end by 0 bases; junction bases not matched to a gene: 10. Germline V CDR1 and CDR2: SGHRS, YFSETQ. This CDR3 contains 18 residues. CDR3 DNA sequence: TGCGCCAGCAGCATTACCCCTAGCGGGGGTAGCTCCTACAATGAGCAGTTCTTC. Amino acids: CASSITPSGGSSYNEQFF.

The chain recombines TRBV24-1 with TRBJ2-3; the D is unclear. Germline V gene data show CDR1 as KGHDR and CDR2 as SFDVKD. The V and J ends lost 1 base and 4 bases respectively, with 11 bases between them. The CDR3 spans 15 residues. As DNA, the CDR3 is TGTGCCACCAGTGATTTTTCGTCTAGTTCAGATACGCAGTATTTT. Translated, it gives CATSDFSSSSDTQYF.

About this clone: A much larger clonotype is one base distant, so this may be a read error. The rearrangement uses TRBV3-1 (or the pseudogene TRBV3-2) and TRBJ2-6; weak D call: TRBD1 (5 bases). Germline lookup yields CDR1 LGHDT and CDR2 YNNKEL (reference sequence). V lost 4 bases and J 0 bases, leaving 7 bases between the germline ends. The CDR3 length is 15 residues. The CDR3 nucleotides are TGTGCCAGCAGCCCCGACAGCTCTGGGGCCAACGTCCTGACTTTC. Translating it yields CASSPDSSGANVLTF.

The V and J genes are TRBV6-5 and TRBJ1-4; D is perhaps TRBD1 (5 bases). Germline assignment: CDR1 MNHEY and CDR2 SVGAGI. V lost 7 bases to trimming and J lost 8 bases, with 14 bases between them. The length of the CDR3 is 13 residues. The CDR3 reads CASIGETLEKLFF. DNA of the CDR3: TGTGCCAGCATAGGGGAAACTCTAGAAAAACTGTTTTTT.

The genes are TRBV5-4 and TRBJ1-2; D is ambiguous. Germline CDR1 is SGHNT and CDR2 is YYREEE (reference sequence). Between the trimmed V and J ends, which lost 4 bases and 8 bases, there was a span of 21 bases. The CDR3 loop spans 15 amino acids. As DNA, the CDR3 is TGTGCCAGCAGCCCGGGTACGGCTTTACACGAGGGCTACACCTTC. It codes for CASSPGTALHEGYTF.

The J gene is TRBJ1-1, the V gene TRBV7-2, with D possibly matching TRBD1 (6 bases). CDR1 and CDR2 (germline): SGHTA, FQGNSA. V shed 0 bases and J shed 3 bases, with 8 bases lying between them. The CDR3 consists of 14 residues. This CDR3 reads CASSLAHRDTEAFF. The CDR3 bases are TGTGCCAGCAGCTTAGCGCACAGGGACACTGAAGCTTTCTTT.

J is TRBJ1-3 and V is TRBV30, with D perhaps TRBD1 (6 bases). V was trimmed by 1 base and J by 8 bases, leaving 18 bases between them. CDR1 is GTSNPN, CDR2 SVGIG, per germline (reference sequence). The CDR3 covers 15 residues. The CDR3 nucleotides are TGTGCCTGGAGTGGACATCTTACAGGGCTAGACACCATATATTTT. Its translation: CAWSGHLTGLDTIYF.

The chain is built from TRBV5-1 and TRBJ2-7; TRBD1 matches at 10 bases. Germline values: CDR1 SGHRS, CDR2 YFSETQ. The CDR3 sequence is 14 residues long. Losses at the gene ends were 4 bases for V and 5 bases for J; bases not matched to a gene: 6. CDR3 residues: CASSKDRGSDEQYF. CDR3 coding DNA: TGCGCCAGCAGCAAGGACAGGGGGAGCGACGAGCAGTACTTC.

The chain recombines TRBV5-4 with TRBJ2-7, with D perhaps TRBD1 (6 bases). Trimming took 6 bases from V and 3 from J, leaving 13 bases between them. CDR3 length equals 13 residues. CDR1 is SGHNT, CDR2 YYREEE, per germline (reference sequence). The CDR3 DNA reads TGTGCCAGCACCCATGACAGGAACTACGAGCAGTACTTC. Amino acid sequence: CASTHDRNYEQYF.

The chain uses TRBV2 and TRBJ1-5; 9 bases line up with TRBD1. The junction had 2 bases not matched to a gene; V was cut back by 4 bases and J by 4 bases. This CDR3 is built from 14 residues. Germline values: CDR1 SNHLY, CDR2 FYNNEI. CDR3 coding DNA: TGTGCCAGCAGTGGGACAGGGGAAAATCAGCCCCAGCATTTT. This translates into CASSGTGENQPQHF.

The J gene is TRBJ2-7, the V gene TRBV14; D gene unclear. Germline values: CDR1 SGHDN, CDR2 FVKESK. Trimming shortened V by 5 bases and J by 10 bases, and 18 bases separated the two germline ends. The CDR3 consists of 13 residues. The CDR3 loop reads CASSDGDLRGQYF. CDR3 nucleotides: TGTGCCAGCAGCGACGGTGACCTACGAGGTCAGTACTTC.

In its sample, this clone was seen a few times. The rearrangement links TRBV30 to TRBJ1-3; D remains ambiguous. V gave up 4 bases and J gave up 7 bases, with 8 bases separating them. Germline V lookup: CDR1 GTSNPN, CDR2 SVGIG (reference sequence). CDR3 length: 11 amino acids. This chain's CDR3 is CAWIAGNTIYF. CDR3 nucleotide sequence: TGTGCCTGGATAGCGGGGAACACCATATATTTT.

J is TRBJ2-7 and V is TRBV6-6; D is unresolved. Germline CDR1 MNHNY, CDR2 SVGAGI (reference sequence). The ends were cut back, 6 bases at V and 0 bases at J, with 12 bases in the middle. CDR3 length equals 14 residues. Written as DNA, the CDR3 is TGTGCCAGCAGCCTAACCCTCAACTCCTACGAGCAGTACTTC. Protein: CASSLTLNSYEQYF.

This rearrangement joins TRBV24-1 to TRBJ1-2; 8 nucleotides match TRBD1. The CDR3 runs 13 residues. Germline V gene data show CDR1 as KGHDR and CDR2 as SFDVKD. V trimming: 4 bases; J trimming: 8 bases; junction bases outside the gene matches: 5. This CDR3 reads CATSEDRGWGYTF. In DNA form, the CDR3 reads TGTGCCACCAGTGAAGACAGGGGCTGGGGCTACACCTTC.

The rearrangement joins TRBV30 to TRBJ1-5; TRBD1 aligns across 8 bases. J was trimmed by 6 bases and V by 4 bases; bases with no gene match: 8. The CDR3 covers 14 residues. Germline V CDR1 and CDR2: GTSNPN, SVGIG (reference sequence). CDR3 sequence (DNA): TGTGCCTGGAAAACAGGGGGGATTAGTCAGCCCCAGCATTTT. Translation gives CAWKTGGISQPQHF.

This sequence joins TRBV3-1 (or the pseudogene TRBV3-2) and TRBJ1-2; TRBD1 might be the D (6 bases). CDR1 LGHDT and CDR2 YNNKEL come from the germline V gene (reference sequence). V lost 4 bases and J 4 bases, leaving 13 bases between the germline ends. This CDR3 has 14 amino acids. CDR3 in amino acids: CASSPLPDSYGYTF. CDR3 coding DNA: TGTGCCAGCAGCCCCCTTCCGGACAGCTATGGCTACACCTTC.

The gene calls are TRBV7-3 and TRBJ2-2; 7 bases map to TRBD2. In germline, CDR1 is SGHTA, CDR2 FQGTGA. This CDR3 contains 16 residues. The V and J ends lost 5 bases and 0 bases, in that order; junction bases with no gene match: 6. The CDR3 DNA sequence: TGTGCCAGCAGCGCTCAACTAGCGACGAACACCGGGGAGCTGTTTTTT. Its protein product is CASSAQLATNTGELFF.